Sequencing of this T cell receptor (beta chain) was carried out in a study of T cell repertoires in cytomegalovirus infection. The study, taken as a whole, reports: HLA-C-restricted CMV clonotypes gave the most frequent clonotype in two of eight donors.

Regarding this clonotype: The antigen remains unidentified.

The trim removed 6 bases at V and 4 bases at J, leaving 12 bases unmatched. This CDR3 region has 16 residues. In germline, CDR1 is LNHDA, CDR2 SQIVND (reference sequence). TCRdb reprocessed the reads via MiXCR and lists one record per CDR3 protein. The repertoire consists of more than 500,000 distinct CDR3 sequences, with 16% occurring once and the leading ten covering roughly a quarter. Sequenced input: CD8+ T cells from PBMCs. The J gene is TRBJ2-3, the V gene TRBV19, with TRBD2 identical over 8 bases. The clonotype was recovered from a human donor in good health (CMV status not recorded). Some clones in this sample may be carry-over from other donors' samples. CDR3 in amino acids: CASSPNLGTRPDTQYF. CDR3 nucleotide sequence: TGTGCCAGTAGCCCCAACCTCGGGACTAGGCCAGATACGCAGTATTTT.